A single sample gave rise to the 31 T cell receptor beta chains below, sequenced in a study of post-analysis software for immune sequencing data (dated by TCRdb to between 2015 and 2016). Broader findings and caveats from the paper: A handful of TRBV segments, including TRBV5-6, TRBV5-1 and TRBV20-1, were significantly more frequent in patients than controls.

Library preparation employed PCR. Sequencing relied on an Illumina HiSeq 2500. To reduce PCR and sequencing biases, unique molecular identifiers were built into the TCR beta cDNA libraries. TCRdb reworked the public reads: Q25 trimming with fastp, MiXCR clone assembly, productive beta chains retained. CDR3 protein sequences are deduplicated, and each keeps its most common genes and DNA. This sample holds roughly 580,000 distinct CDR3 sequences; around 40% were observed only once. Of the sample, about 1.8% falls within the top ten clones. These TCRs' antigens remain unknown. Sequences were obtained from blood. The receptors here all came from a girl aged 10 to 17 with multiple sclerosis.

This clonotype was recorded a few times. The rearrangement uses TRBV27 and TRBJ2-5; possible D gene TRBD1, 5 bases. Trimming pared 4 bases from V and 5 bases from J, leaving 11 bases between. The CDR3 is 13 residues long. Germline V gives CDR1 MNHEY, CDR2 SMNVEV (reference sequence). The DNA for the CDR3 is TGTGCCAGCAGTTCAGGGAAAGGGGAGACCCAGTACTTC. Translated: CASSSGKGETQYF.

This clonotype was detected once. The CDR3 loop is CASSLARLANQETQYF. The CDR3 nucleotides read TGTGCCAGCAGCTTAGCGCGTCTAGCTAACCAAGAGACCCAGTACTTC. This chain links TRBV7-2 with TRBJ2-5; a weak D match, TRBD2 (5 bases). V was cut by 0 bases and J by 0 bases, with 11 bases left in between. The CDR3 consists of 16 residues. From germline, CDR1 is SGHTA and CDR2 FQGNSA.

This sequence joins TRBV6-6 and TRBJ2-1; D unclear. CDR1 and CDR2 from the germline V gene are MNHNY and SVGAGI (reference sequence). V was clipped by 2 bases and J by 7 bases, with 12 bases between them. The CDR3 spans 14 residues. For the CDR3, the DNA is TGTGCCAGCAGTTACGGAGTAGCCGTAAATGAGCAGTTCTTC. It encodes CASSYGVAVNEQFF.

V is TRBV11-2 and J is TRBJ2-3; 15 bases fit TRBD2. There are 19 residues in the CDR3. Germline-derived CDR1 and CDR2 are SGHAT and FQNNGV. V gave up 6 bases and J gave up 2 bases; unmatched junction bases: 12. As DNA, the CDR3 is TGTGCCAGCAGACCGGGACTAGCGGGAGGAGACTGGTCCACAGATACGCAGTATTTT. Translating it yields CASRPGLAGGDWSTDTQYF.

The CDR3 loop reads CASSYDISYEQYF. The CDR3 nucleotides read TGTGCCAGCAGTTACGACATCTCCTACGAGCAGTACTTC. J is TRBJ2-7 and V is TRBV6-6; D gene uncertain. From germline, CDR1 is MNHNY and CDR2 SVGAGI (reference sequence). This CDR3 has 13 amino acids. V lost 2 bases and J lost 0, with 5 bases in between.

This clonotype was seen only a few times. The chain joins TRBV14 to TRBJ2-1, with D possibly matching TRBD1 (6 bases). The CDR3 is made up of 14 amino acids. Between the trimmed V and J ends, which lost 5 bases and 6 bases, there was a span of 14 bases. Germline V gene data show CDR1 as SGHDN and CDR2 as FVKESK. CDR3 in DNA: TGTGCCAGCAGCGAATCCGGGACACCCAATGAGCAGTTCTTC. Encoded protein: CASSESGTPNEQFF.

The chain employs TRBV12-3 or TRBV12-4 and TRBJ2-7; D remains unclear. Trimming cost V 0 bases and J 2 bases, with 8 bases left between them. The CDR3 covers 14 residues. The CDR3 protein is CASSLASRPYEQYF. In DNA, the CDR3 is TGTGCCAGCAGTTTAGCGTCCCGGCCCTACGAGCAGTACTTC.

This clonotype was counted a few times. V gene TRBV4-2 combines with J gene TRBJ1-5; D might be TRBD1 (6 bases). In germline, CDR1 is LGHNA, CDR2 YNFKEQ. The V gene lost 0 bases and the J gene lost 4 bases, with 16 bases spanning the gap. The CDR3 totals 17 residues. The chain's CDR3 is CASSQEFTGASNQPQHF. The CDR3 region has the DNA TGTGCCAGCAGCCAAGAGTTCACGGGGGCCTCGAATCAGCCCCAGCATTTT.

This clonotype came up a few times. The rearrangement uses TRBV24-1 and TRBJ2-3; 13 positions agree with TRBD2. The germline V gene encodes CDR1 KGHDR and CDR2 SFDVKD. CDR3 size: 16 residues. V was pared by 5 bases and J by 4 bases, with 5 bases of the junction left unmatched. The CDR3 here is CATSGGLAGVSDTQYF. CDR3 sequence (DNA): TGTGCCACCAGTGGTGGACTAGCGGGAGTGTCAGATACGCAGTATTTT.

This clonotype was picked up a small number of times. The chain carries TRBV7-2 and TRBJ2-3; no definite D call. Per the germline V gene, CDR1 is SGHTA and CDR2 is FQGNSA. The V end lost 5 bases, the J end lost 1 base, and 10 bases lay between the germline ends. The CDR3 is 14 amino acids. CDR3 in DNA: TGTGCCAGCAGCCCGTACTTAGGCACAGATACGCAGTATTTT. Protein: CASSPYLGTDTQYF.

This clonotype was found a few times. V usage is TRBV12-3 or TRBV12-4 and J usage is TRBJ2-7; TRBD2 agrees at 10 bases. This CDR3 spans 14 amino acids. V shed 5 bases and J 6 bases; nucleotides not matched to a gene: 7. This CDR3 reads CASSPGAGGREQYF. Here the CDR3 DNA reads TGTGCCAGCAGTCCAGGAGCGGGAGGGCGCGAGCAGTACTTC.

This clonotype was seen more than once but under ten times. The CDR3 sequence: CASSSPGTSPYEQYF. The DNA of the CDR3 is TGTGCCAGCAGTTCTCCCGGGACTAGCCCCTACGAGCAGTACTTC. This chain uses TRBV12-3 or TRBV12-4 with TRBJ2-7; 9 nucleotides align to TRBD2. The CDR3 runs 15 residues. Trimming cost V 4 bases and J 2 bases; bases outside gene matches: 6.

The rearrangement joins TRBV12-3 or TRBV12-4 to TRBJ1-2; TRBD1 aligns across 7 bases. The CDR3 is 14 residues long. V shed 2 bases, J shed 8 bases, and the junction held 8 bases outside the gene matches. CDR3 nucleotides: TGTGCCAGCAGTTTAACCACCACAGGGGTCGGCTACACCTTC. It is translated as CASSLTTTGVGYTF.

The rearrangement uses TRBV6-5 and TRBJ1-2; weak D call: TRBD1 (6 bases). Germline V gene data show CDR1 as MNHEY and CDR2 as SVGAGI. This CDR3 is built from 13 residues. Trimming stripped 8 bases from V and 4 bases from J, with 14 bases between. The CDR3 DNA reads TGTGCCAGCTTCTTAGGGGGAGGCTATGGCTACACCTTC. It translates to CASFLGGGYGYTF.

The chain couples TRBV12-3 or TRBV12-4 to TRBJ2-1; TRBD1 matches at 9 bases. The CDR3 totals 15 residues. V trimming: 3 bases; J trimming: 7 bases; junction bases outside the gene matches: 7. CDR3 residues: CASSLIQGAGNEQFF. The CDR3 region has the DNA TGTGCCAGCAGTTTGATACAGGGGGCCGGAAATGAGCAGTTCTTC.

The V gene is TRBV7-2, the J gene TRBJ1-6; D not resolved. V lost 6 bases and J lost 7, with 13 bases in between. Germline V gene sequence: CDR1 SGHTA, CDR2 FQGNSA. This CDR3 is 14 amino acids long. The CDR3 DNA is TGTGCCAGCAGGGTGAAAGGCCAAAATTCACCCCTCCACTTT. Translated, it gives CASRVKGQNSPLHF.

The count of this clonotype is one. The rearrangement joins TRBV12-3 or TRBV12-4 to TRBJ2-1; 7 bases map to TRBD2. CDR3 length: 20 residues. Trimming took 6 bases from V and 7 from J; bases not matched to a gene: 27. The CDR3 DNA follows: TGTGCCAGCAGGGGGCTAGCGGACAATACAATAAGGACAATGGTAAATGAGCAGTTCTTC. Amino acid sequence: CASRGLADNTIRTMVNEQFF.

This clonotype has more than one count but fewer than ten. This chain joins TRBV20-1 and TRBJ2-1; TRBD2 aligns across 8 bases. The germline CDR1 and CDR2 sequences are DFQATT and SNEGSKA (reference sequence). The CDR3 is made up of 19 amino acids. Trimming removed 1 base from V and 7 bases from J; junction bases left unmatched: 21. The CDR3 loop is CSARGEATHPGTSGNEQFF. In nucleotides, the CDR3 is TGCAGTGCTAGAGGGGAGGCTACTCATCCCGGGACTAGTGGAAATGAGCAGTTCTTC.

The V gene is TRBV7-8, the J gene TRBJ1-2; D gene unclear. Trimming took 1 base from V and 3 from J, leaving 9 bases between them. The germline V gene has CDR1 SGHVS and CDR2 FQNEAQ. CDR3 length: 14 amino acids. CDR3 coding DNA: TGTGCCAGCAGCTTAGAAAGCGCCTACTATGGCTACACCTTC. Translation gives CASSLESAYYGYTF.

V is TRBV7-9 and J is TRBJ1-2; maybe TRBD1 (6 bases). This CDR3 comprises 16 residues. Trimming took off 3 bases at V and 0 bases at J, with 14 bases between the two ends. Germline V gene lookup returns CDR1 SEHNR and CDR2 FQNEAQ (reference sequence). The CDR3 region has the DNA TGTGCCAGCAGCTTCGGGCAGGGGACAACTAACTATGGCTACACCTTC. This codes for CASSFGQGTTNYGYTF.

This clonotype was recorded many times. The gene calls are TRBV7-3 and TRBJ2-7, with TRBD2 as a possible D gene (5 bases). This CDR3 is 13 amino acids long. Germline lookup yields CDR1 SGHTA and CDR2 FQGTGA. Trimming removed 5 bases from V and 5 bases from J, with 13 bases in between. CDR3 loop: CASSPAGPHEQYF. DNA for the CDR3: TGTGCCAGCAGCCCCGCGGGCCCCCACGAGCAGTACTTC.

This clonotype came up once. J is TRBJ1-1 and V is TRBV25-1, with 7 bases identical to TRBD1. The CDR3 loop spans 15 amino acids. From germline, CDR1 is MGHDK and CDR2 SYGVNS. V dropped 2 bases and J dropped 6; count of bases not matched to a gene: 9. The CDR3 DNA reads as TGTGCCAGCAGTGAACGGTTGAAGGGGGCGCCTGAAGCTTTCTTT. This encodes CASSERLKGAPEAFF.

V usage is TRBV7-9 and J usage is TRBJ2-3, with a tentative D call TRBD2 (5 bases). The germline CDR1 and CDR2 sequences are SEHNR and FQNEAQ (reference sequence). There are 16 residues in the CDR3. The V end was cut by 1 base, the J end by 0 bases, with 11 bases between. The CDR3 sequence is CASSLGGSSSTDTQYF. CDR3 sequence (DNA): TGTGCCAGCAGCTTAGGAGGGTCCTCTAGCACAGATACGCAGTATTTT.

This chain connects TRBV4-1 to TRBJ2-2; no reliable D call. V was cut by 0 bases and J by 7 bases, with 9 bases left in between. CDR1 and CDR2 (germline): MGHRA, YSYEKL. This CDR3 contains 14 residues. CDR3 nucleotides: TGCGCCAGCAGCCAAGATTACCGTGGCGGGGAGCTGTTTTTT. Protein: CASSQDYRGGELFF.

The rearrangement uses TRBV12-3 or TRBV12-4 and TRBJ1-5; D unclear. The V gene lost 7 bases and the J gene lost 3 bases, with 7 bases spanning the gap. The length of the CDR3 is 12 residues. DNA for the CDR3: TGTGCCAGCACCAGGTACAATCAGCCCCAGCATTTT. Residues: CASTRYNQPQHF.

The rearrangement joins TRBV7-2 to TRBJ1-2; weak D call: TRBD1 (5 bases). Germline V lookup: CDR1 SGHTA, CDR2 FQGNSA. Trimming removed 1 base from V and 1 base from J, with 10 bases in between. This CDR3 region has 15 residues. CDR3 sequence: CASSLGGGNNYGYTF. CDR3 sequence (DNA): TGTGCCAGCAGCTTAGGTGGGGGAAATAACTATGGCTACACCTTC.

The V gene is TRBV6-6, the J gene TRBJ2-4, with D possibly being TRBD1 or TRBD2 (5 bases each). The J call could be wrong; TRBJ2-5 is a better fit for the DNA end. The length of the CDR3 is 16 residues. Germline lookup yields CDR1 MNHNY and CDR2 SVGAGI (reference sequence). The CDR3 region is CASSYLGDERLETQYF. The CDR3 nucleotides read TGTGCCAGCAGTTACTTAGGGGACGAGAGGCTTGAGACCCAGTACTTC.

This clonotype was detected only once. The chain recombines TRBV12-3 or TRBV12-4 with TRBJ1-1; weak D call: TRBD1 (5 bases). Trimming shortened V by 8 bases and J by 4 bases, and 14 bases separated the two germline ends. This CDR3 has 13 amino acids. The chain's CDR3 is CASLLAGTTEAFF. The CDR3 bases are TGTGCCAGCCTTCTGGCCGGGACCACTGAAGCTTTCTTT.

This clonotype was seen only a few times. The rearrangement links TRBV6-2 or TRBV6-3 to TRBJ2-1; D gene ambiguous. The length of the CDR3 is 13 residues. CDR1 and CDR2 (germline): MNHEY, SVGEGT. Trimming pared 3 bases from V and 4 bases from J, leaving 7 bases between. CDR3 bases: TGTGCCAGCAGTTATTGGGGATACAATGAGCAGTTCTTC. Its protein product is CASSYWGYNEQFF.

In this sample, this clonotype turned up a few times. The chain has TRBV7-2 and TRBJ2-7; 8 bases are a match to TRBD1. J was trimmed by 5 bases and V by 4 bases; bases with no gene match: 10. This CDR3 has 15 residues. CDR1 and CDR2 (germline): SGHTA, FQGNSA. The CDR3 DNA follows: TGTGCCAGCAGCTCCCGGGACAGGCCTCGGGACGAGCAGTACTTC. It codes for CASSSRDRPRDEQYF.

This clonotype was observed a few times. V usage is TRBV20-1 and J usage is TRBJ2-7; 7 positions agree with TRBD2. Germline-derived CDR1 and CDR2 are DFQATT and SNEGSKA (reference sequence). The CDR3 is made up of 12 amino acids. J was trimmed by 6 bases and V by 1 base; bases with no gene match: 3. CDR3 bases: TGCAGTGCTAGAGGACTAGCCCTCGAGCAGTACTTC. It yields the protein CSARGLALEQYF.